Detailed here is one TCR beta chain. What it binds is unknown. Some clones are missing from TCRdb's copy, which holds only in-frame ones; the method was immunoSEQ multiplex PCR. Of around 170,000 clones in the sample, under 95% are singletons; the top ten hold roughly 0.99%. These data originate in a study of T cell responses to AZD1222 COVID-19 vaccine. Background on the study: Combined were second doses at about 4 or about 12 weeks. Study-level results: The CD4 TCRs associated with vaccination extended across spike and predominated at 160-218 and 743-854. Scientists sampled the repertoires only once the peak T cell response had passed. Baseline serology detected seropositivity in only 5 to 7 AZD1222 recipients.

Germline V lookup: CDR1 SNHLY, CDR2 FYNNEI. The V and J ends lost 5 bases and 2 bases respectively, with 8 bases between them. CDR3 length: 13 amino acids. The chain couples TRBV2 to TRBJ2-3; D is unclear. Sequenced material: peripheral blood, taken on day 0 of AZD1222 vaccination. The clonotype originates from an adult in good health. The CDR3 protein is CASSRIVTDTQYF. CDR3 nucleotide sequence: TGTGCCAGCAGTCGGATTGTCACAGATACGCAGTATTTT.